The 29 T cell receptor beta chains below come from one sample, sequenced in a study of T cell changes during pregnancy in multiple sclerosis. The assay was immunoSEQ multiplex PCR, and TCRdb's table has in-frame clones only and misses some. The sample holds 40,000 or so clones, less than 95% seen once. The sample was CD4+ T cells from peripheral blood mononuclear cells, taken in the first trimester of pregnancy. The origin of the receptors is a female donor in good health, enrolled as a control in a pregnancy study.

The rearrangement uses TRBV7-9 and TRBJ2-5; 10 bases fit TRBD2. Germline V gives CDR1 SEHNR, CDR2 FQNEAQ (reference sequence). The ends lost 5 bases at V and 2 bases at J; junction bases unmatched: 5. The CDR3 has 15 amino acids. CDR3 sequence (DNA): TGTGCCAGCAGCCGAGCGGGGGGGTGGCAAGAGACCCAGTACTTC. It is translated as CASSRAGGWQETQYF.

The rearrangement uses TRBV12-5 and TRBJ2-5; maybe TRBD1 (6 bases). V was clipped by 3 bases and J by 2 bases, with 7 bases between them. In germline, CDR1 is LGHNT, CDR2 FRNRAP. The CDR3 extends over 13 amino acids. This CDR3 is CASGFGTQETQYF. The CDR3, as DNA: TGTGCTAGTGGTTTTGGGACACAAGAGACCCAGTACTTC.

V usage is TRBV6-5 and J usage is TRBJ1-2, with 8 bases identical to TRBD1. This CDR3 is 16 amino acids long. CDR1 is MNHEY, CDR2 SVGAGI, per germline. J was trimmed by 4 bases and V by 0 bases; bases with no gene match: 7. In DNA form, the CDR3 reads TGTGCCAGCAGTTACTCAGGGACAGGTCGGGTCTATGGCTACACCTTC. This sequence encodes CASSYSGTGRVYGYTF.

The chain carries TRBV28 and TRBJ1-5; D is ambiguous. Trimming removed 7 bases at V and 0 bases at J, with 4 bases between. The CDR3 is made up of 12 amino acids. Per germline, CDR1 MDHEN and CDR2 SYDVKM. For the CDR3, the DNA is TGTGCCAGCACCTATAGCAATCAGCCCCAGCATTTT. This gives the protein CASTYSNQPQHF.

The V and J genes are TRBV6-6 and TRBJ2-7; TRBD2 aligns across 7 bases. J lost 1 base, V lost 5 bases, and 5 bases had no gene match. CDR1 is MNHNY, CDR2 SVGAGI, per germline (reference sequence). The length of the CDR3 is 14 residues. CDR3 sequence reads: CASSASGGSYEQYF. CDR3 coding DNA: TGTGCCAGCAGTGCGTCCGGGGGGTCCTACGAGCAGTACTTC.

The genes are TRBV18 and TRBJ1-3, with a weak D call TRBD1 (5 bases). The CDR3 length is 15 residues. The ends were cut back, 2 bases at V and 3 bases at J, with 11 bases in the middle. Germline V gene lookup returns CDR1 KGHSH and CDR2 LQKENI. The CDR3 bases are TGTGCCAGCTCACCAAAAGACAGTGTTGGAAACACCATATATTTT. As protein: CASSPKDSVGNTIYF.

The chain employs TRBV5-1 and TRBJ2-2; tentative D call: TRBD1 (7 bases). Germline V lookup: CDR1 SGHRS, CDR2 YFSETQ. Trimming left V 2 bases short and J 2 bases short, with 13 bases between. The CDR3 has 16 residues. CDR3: CASSFPQGGNTGELFF. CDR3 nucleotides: TGCGCCAGCAGCTTTCCTCAGGGGGGTAACACCGGGGAGCTGTTTTTT.

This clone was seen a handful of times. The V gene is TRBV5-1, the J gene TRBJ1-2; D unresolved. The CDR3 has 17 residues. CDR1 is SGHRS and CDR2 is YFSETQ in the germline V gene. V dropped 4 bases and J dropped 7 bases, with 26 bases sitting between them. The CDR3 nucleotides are TGCGCCAGCAGCAATAACCCTCCGGCAGGCGGGCGTCCTGGCTACACCTTC. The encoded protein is CASSNNPPAGGRPGYTF.

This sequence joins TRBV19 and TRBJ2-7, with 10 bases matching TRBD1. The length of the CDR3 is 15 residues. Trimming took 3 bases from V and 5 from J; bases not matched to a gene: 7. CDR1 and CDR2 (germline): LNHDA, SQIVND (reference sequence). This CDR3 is CASSIWTGGIDEQYF. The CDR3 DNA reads TGTGCCAGTAGTATTTGGACAGGGGGAATCGACGAGCAGTACTTC.

CDR3 protein: CASSLIAGLQYF. In DNA form, the CDR3 reads TGTGCCAGCAGCCTTATAGCGGGGCTACAGTACTTC. V and J are TRBV28 and TRBJ2-4; 8 bases are shared with TRBD2. The trim removed 6 bases at V and 13 bases at J, leaving 8 bases unmatched. CDR3 length: 12 residues. Germline CDR1 and CDR2: MDHEN and SYDVKM.

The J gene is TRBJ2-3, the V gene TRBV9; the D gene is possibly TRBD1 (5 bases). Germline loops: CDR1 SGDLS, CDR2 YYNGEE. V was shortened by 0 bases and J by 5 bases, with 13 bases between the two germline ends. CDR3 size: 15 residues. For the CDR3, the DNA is TGTGCCAGCAGCGTAGATCCAGGGTCAAGAGATACGCAGTATTTT. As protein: CASSVDPGSRDTQYF.

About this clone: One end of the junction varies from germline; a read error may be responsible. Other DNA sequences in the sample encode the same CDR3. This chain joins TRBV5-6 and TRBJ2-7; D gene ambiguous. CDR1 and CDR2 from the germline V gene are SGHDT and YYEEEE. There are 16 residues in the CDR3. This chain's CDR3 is CASSPTFGLETYEQYF. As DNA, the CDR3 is TGTGCCAGCAGCCCAACATTTGGTCTGGAGACCTACGAGCAGTATTTC.

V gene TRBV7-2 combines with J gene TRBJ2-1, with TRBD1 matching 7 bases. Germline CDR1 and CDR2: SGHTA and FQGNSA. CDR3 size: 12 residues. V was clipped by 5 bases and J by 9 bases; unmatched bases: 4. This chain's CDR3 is CASSQGGAEQFF. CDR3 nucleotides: TGTGCCAGCAGCCAAGGGGGCGCTGAGCAGTTCTTC.

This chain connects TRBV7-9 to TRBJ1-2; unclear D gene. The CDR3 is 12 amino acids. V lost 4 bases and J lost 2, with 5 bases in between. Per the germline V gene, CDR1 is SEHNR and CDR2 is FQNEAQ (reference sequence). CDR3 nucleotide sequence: TGTGCCAGCAGCTCAGAAAACTATGGCTACACCTTC. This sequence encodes CASSSENYGYTF.

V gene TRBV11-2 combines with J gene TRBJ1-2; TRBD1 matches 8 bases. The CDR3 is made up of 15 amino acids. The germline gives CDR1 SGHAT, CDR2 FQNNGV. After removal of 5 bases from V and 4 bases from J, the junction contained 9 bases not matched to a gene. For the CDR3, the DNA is TGTGCCAGCAGCCTCTCGCCAGGGGGCGGCTATGGCTACACCTTC. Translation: CASSLSPGGGYGYTF.

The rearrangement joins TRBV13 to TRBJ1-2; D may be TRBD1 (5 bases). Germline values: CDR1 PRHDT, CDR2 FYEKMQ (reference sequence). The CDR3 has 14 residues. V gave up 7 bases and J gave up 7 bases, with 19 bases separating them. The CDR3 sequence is CASTFMGPEVGYTF. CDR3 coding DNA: TGTGCCAGCACGTTCATGGGGCCAGAGGTTGGCTACACCTTC.

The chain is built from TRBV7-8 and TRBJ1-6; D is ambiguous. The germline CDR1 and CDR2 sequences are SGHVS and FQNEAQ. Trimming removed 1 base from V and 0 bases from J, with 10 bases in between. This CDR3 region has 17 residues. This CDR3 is CASSLVTSSSYNSPLHF. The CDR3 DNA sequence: TGTGCCAGCAGCTTAGTTACGTCCAGCTCCTATAATTCACCCCTCCACTTT.

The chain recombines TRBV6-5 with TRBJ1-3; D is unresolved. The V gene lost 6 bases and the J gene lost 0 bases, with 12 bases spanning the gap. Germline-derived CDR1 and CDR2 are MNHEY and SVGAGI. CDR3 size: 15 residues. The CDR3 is CASSRRLLSGNTIYF. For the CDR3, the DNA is TGTGCCAGCAGCCGAAGACTGCTCTCTGGAAACACCATATATTTT.

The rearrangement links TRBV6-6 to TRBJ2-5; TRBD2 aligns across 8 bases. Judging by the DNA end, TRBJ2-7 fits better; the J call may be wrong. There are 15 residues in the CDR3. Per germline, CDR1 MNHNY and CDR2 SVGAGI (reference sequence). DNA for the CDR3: TGTGCCAGCAGTTACTCTTCGGGGGGGCTATACGAGCAGTACTTC. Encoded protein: CASSYSSGGLYEQYF.

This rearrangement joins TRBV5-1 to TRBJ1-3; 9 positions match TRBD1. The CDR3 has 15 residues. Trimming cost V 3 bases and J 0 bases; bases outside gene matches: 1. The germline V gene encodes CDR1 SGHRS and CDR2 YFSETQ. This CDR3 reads CASSWDRDSGNTIYF. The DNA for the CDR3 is TGCGCCAGCAGCTGGGACAGGGACTCTGGAAACACCATATATTTT.

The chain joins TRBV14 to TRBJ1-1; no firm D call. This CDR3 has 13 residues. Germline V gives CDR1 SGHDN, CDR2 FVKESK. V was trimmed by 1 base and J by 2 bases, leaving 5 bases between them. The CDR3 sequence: CASSQAVNTEAFF. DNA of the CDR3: TGTGCCAGCAGCCAAGCAGTTAACACTGAAGCTTTCTTT.

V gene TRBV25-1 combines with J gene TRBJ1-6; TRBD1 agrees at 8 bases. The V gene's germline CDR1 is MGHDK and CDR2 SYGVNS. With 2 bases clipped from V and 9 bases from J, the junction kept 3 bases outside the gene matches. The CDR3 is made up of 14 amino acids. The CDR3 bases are TGTGCCAGCAGTGAACAGGGGGCCGGTTCACCCCTCCACTTT. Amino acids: CASSEQGAGSPLHF.

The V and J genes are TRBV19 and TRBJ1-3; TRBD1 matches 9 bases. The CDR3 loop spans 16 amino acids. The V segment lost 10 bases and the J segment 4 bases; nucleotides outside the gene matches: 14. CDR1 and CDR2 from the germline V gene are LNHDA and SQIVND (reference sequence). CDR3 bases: TGTGCCACCACCGGGACAGGGCTTCGGGCGGGAAACACCATATATTTT. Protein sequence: CATTGTGLRAGNTIYF.

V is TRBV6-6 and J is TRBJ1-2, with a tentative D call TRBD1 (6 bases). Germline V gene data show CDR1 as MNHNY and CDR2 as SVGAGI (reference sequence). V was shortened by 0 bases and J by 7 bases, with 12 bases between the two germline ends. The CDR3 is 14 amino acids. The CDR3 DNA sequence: TGTGCCAGCAGTTACTCCTGGGGGGGGGCTGGCTACACCTTC. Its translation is CASSYSWGGAGYTF.

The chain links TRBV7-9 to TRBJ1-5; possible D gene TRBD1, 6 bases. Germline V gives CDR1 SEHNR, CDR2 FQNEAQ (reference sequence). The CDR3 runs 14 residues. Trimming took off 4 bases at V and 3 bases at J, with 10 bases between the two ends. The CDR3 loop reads CASSSRTVNQPQHF. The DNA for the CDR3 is TGTGCCAGCAGCTCTAGGACAGTCAATCAGCCCCAGCATTTT.

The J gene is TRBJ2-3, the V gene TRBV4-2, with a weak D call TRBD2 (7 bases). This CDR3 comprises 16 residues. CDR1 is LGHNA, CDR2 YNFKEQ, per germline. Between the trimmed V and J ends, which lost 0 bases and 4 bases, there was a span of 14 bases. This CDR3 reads CASSQERGGAADTQYF. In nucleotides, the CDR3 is TGTGCCAGCAGCCAAGAGAGGGGGGGGGCTGCAGATACGCAGTATTTT.

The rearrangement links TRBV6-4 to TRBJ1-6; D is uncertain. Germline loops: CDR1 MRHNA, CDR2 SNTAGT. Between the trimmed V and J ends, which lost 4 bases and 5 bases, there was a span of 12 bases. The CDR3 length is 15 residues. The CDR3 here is CASSVAIGDNSPLHF. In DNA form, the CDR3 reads TGTGCCAGCAGTGTAGCCATCGGCGATAATTCACCCCTCCACTTT.

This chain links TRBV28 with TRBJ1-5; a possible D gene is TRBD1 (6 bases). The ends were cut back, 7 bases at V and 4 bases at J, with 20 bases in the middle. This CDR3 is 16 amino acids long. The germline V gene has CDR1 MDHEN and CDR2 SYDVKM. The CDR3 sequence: CASNLGGALENQPQHF. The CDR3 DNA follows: TGTGCCAGCAACCTAGGGGGGGCTCTGGAAAATCAGCCCCAGCATTTT.

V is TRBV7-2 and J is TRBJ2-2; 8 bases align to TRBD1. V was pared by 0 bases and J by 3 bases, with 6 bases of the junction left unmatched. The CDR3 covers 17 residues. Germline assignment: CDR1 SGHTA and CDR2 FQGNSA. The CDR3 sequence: CASSLAYRGVDTGELFF. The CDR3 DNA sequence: TGTGCCAGCAGCTTAGCGTACAGGGGGGTGGACACCGGGGAGCTGTTTTTT.